The 4 T cell receptor beta chains given below trace back to one sample, sequenced in a study of blood T cell repertoires in COVID-19. Here immunoSEQ multiplex PCR was the method, and the copy in TCRdb shows in-frame clones only, minus some. The sample consists of about 110,000 clones, about 85% of them appearing once. Sequencing was done on a sample of peripheral blood. These receptors originate from a human donor in a cohort sampled during active COVID-19.

This clone was seen a few times. V is TRBV7-2 and J is TRBJ2-5; 7 bases fit TRBD2. Trimming took 1 base from V and 6 from J; bases not matched to a gene: 11. The germline gives CDR1 SGHTA, CDR2 FQGNSA. The CDR3 is 16 amino acids. CDR3 region: CASSLDGGLTHQTQYF. The CDR3 DNA is TGTGCCAGCAGCTTAGATGGGGGACTAACGCATCAGACCCAGTACTTC.

This chain joins TRBV14 and TRBJ2-7; 15 nucleotides match TRBD2. The V gene's germline CDR1 is SGHDN and CDR2 FVKESK. Trimming removed 0 bases from V and 2 bases from J; junction bases left unmatched: 14. The CDR3 is 21 residues long. CDR3: CASSQDHSFGTSGRTAYEQYF. CDR3 DNA: TGTGCCAGCAGCCAAGATCACTCATTCGGGACTAGCGGGAGGACCGCCTACGAGCAGTACTTC.

This clone was counted once. The chain carries TRBV6-5 and TRBJ2-7; 9 nucleotides align to TRBD1. Per the germline V gene, CDR1 is MNHEY and CDR2 is SVGAGI. The V segment lost 6 bases and the J segment 3 bases; nucleotides outside the gene matches: 6. This CDR3 region has 14 residues. CDR3 in amino acids: CASRTGTGLYEQYF. The CDR3 DNA follows: TGTGCCAGCAGGACCGGGACAGGGCTCTACGAGCAGTACTTC.

The chain employs TRBV3-1 (or the pseudogene TRBV3-2) and TRBJ2-2, with D perhaps matching TRBD2 (7 bases). The CDR3 has 15 amino acids. The germline gives CDR1 LGHDT, CDR2 YNNKEL (reference sequence). The V end lost 5 bases, the J end lost 4 bases, and 14 bases lay between the germline ends. The CDR3 loop is CASSRGGSRTGELFF. As DNA, the CDR3 is TGTGCCAGCAGCAGGGGGGGGTCCCGCACCGGGGAGCTGTTTTTT.